These 24 T cell receptor beta chains were sequenced from one sample in a study of cytomegalovirus exposure and HLA in healthy donors. It was with 60 Vbeta and 13 Jbeta primers that the PCR ran. The method was immunoSEQ multiplex PCR; TCRdb's version includes in-frame clones alone and lacks a portion of them. Of some 69,000 clones in the sample, around 70% were seen once. What was sequenced was PBMCs. These receptors originate from a male donor in good health and CMV-seropositive.

The V gene is TRBV30, the J gene TRBJ2-1; maybe TRBD2 (6 bases). The V gene lost 7 bases and the J gene lost 4 bases, with 14 bases spanning the gap. From germline, CDR1 is GTSNPN and CDR2 SVGIG (reference sequence). The CDR3 covers 13 residues. Here the CDR3 reads CASSRDSYNEQFF. The CDR3 bases are TGTGCCTCCTCTCGGGACTCTTACAATGAGCAGTTCTTC.

The CDR3 nucleotides read TGTGCCACCAGCAGAGAGCGGGAGCCTTTTGGGTATGGCTACACCTTC. Residues: CATSREREPFGYGYTF. The chain joins TRBV15 to TRBJ1-2; D is undetermined. CDR3 length: 16 residues. Germline loops: CDR1 LNHNV, CDR2 YYDKDF (reference sequence). Deletions cut 0 bases from V and 5 bases from J, with 16 bases between. The complete variable domain, with remaining parts taken from reference TRBV15 and TRBJ1-2, reads DAMVIQNPRYQVTQFGKPVTLSCSQTLNHNVMYWYQQKSSQAPKLLFHYYDKDFNNEADTPDNFQSRRPNTSFCFLDIRSPGLGDTAMYLCATSREREPFGYGYTFGSGTRLTVV.

This clone was found a few times. This chain links TRBV11-2 with TRBJ2-3; 15 bases fit TRBD2. Germline CDR1 and CDR2: SGHAT and FQNNGV. After removal of 5 bases from V and 8 bases from J, the junction contained 8 bases not matched to a gene. This CDR3 contains 16 residues. CDR3 protein: CASSAGLAGGQGTQYF. For the CDR3, the DNA is TGTGCCAGCAGCGCGGGACTAGCGGGGGGCCAAGGTACGCAGTATTTT.

The chain links TRBV6-5 to TRBJ2-7; TRBD2 matches 7 bases. Germline-derived CDR1 and CDR2 are MNHEY and SVGAGI. V lost 10 bases to trimming and J lost 2 bases; unmatched junction nucleotides: 11. The CDR3 consists of 14 residues. CDR3 sequence reads: CATGWGGSAYEQYF. CDR3 in DNA: TGTGCCACCGGCTGGGGGGGATCTGCCTACGAGCAGTACTTC.

V is TRBV2 and J is TRBJ1-1; tentatively, D is TRBD1 (6 bases). The V end was cut by 5 bases, the J end by 6 bases, with 13 bases between. Germline CDR1 SNHLY, CDR2 FYNNEI. This CDR3 spans 13 amino acids. Here the CDR3 reads CASSPRDTSEAFF. The CDR3 DNA follows: TGTGCCAGCAGTCCACGGGACACTTCTGAAGCTTTCTTT.

This clone was seen a handful of times. The V call is TRBV4-1, the J call TRBJ1-1; D gene unclear. The CDR3 sequence is 15 residues long. Germline CDR1 is MGHRA and CDR2 is YSYEKL. Trimming took off 0 bases at V and 5 bases at J, with 13 bases between the two ends. The CDR3 region is CASSQEKEGWTEAFF. CDR3 nucleotides: TGCGCCAGCAGCCAAGAGAAGGAGGGCTGGACTGAAGCTTTCTTT.

The V gene is TRBV10-3, the J gene TRBJ1-1; TRBD1 matches 7 bases. Germline V gene data show CDR1 as ENHRY and CDR2 as SYGVKD. The CDR3 covers 14 residues. The J segment lost 5 bases and the V segment lost 4 bases, leaving 7 bases of the junction unmatched. CDR3 amino acids: CAISAGAGGTEAFF. CDR3 DNA sequence: TGTGCCATCAGTGCTGGGGCAGGGGGAACTGAAGCTTTCTTT.

The chain links TRBV4-1 to TRBJ1-6; possible D gene TRBD1, 6 bases. V shed 4 bases and J shed 7 bases, with 17 bases lying between them. The CDR3 runs 16 residues. The V gene's germline CDR1 is MGHRA and CDR2 YSYEKL. CDR3 amino acids: CASSPPGQRKNSPLHF. CDR3 DNA: TGCGCCAGCAGCCCCCCTGGACAGCGAAAAAATTCACCCCTCCACTTT.

The rearrangement uses TRBV10-3 and TRBJ2-7; TRBD1 agrees at 9 bases. The CDR3 totals 14 residues. Trimming removed 6 bases from V and 0 bases from J; junction bases left unmatched: 3. Germline V CDR1 and CDR2: ENHRY, SYGVKD. As DNA, the CDR3 is TGTGCCATCAGCGAACAGGGGGCCTCCTACGAGCAGTACTTC. This sequence encodes CAISEQGASYEQYF.

The rearrangement joins TRBV7-2 to TRBJ2-5, with TRBD2 matching 10 bases. Germline V gene lookup returns CDR1 SGHTA and CDR2 FQGNSA. The CDR3 loop spans 16 amino acids. V was clipped by 2 bases and J by 0 bases; unmatched bases: 3. The CDR3, as DNA: TGTGCCAGCAGCTTATTTAGCGGGGGGAACCAAGAGACCCAGTACTTC. It codes for CASSLFSGGNQETQYF. The full variable domain, rest sourced from reference TRBV7-2 and TRBJ2-5, is GAGVSQSPSNKVTEKGKDVELRCDPISGHTALYWYRQSLGQGLEFLIYFQGNSAPDKSGLPSDRFSAERTGGSVSTLTIQRTQQEDSAVYLCASSLFSGGNQETQYFGPGTRLLVL.

This rearrangement joins TRBV6-1 to TRBJ1-1; 7 bases match TRBD1. V gave up 6 bases and J gave up 10 bases; unmatched junction bases: 8. The germline V gene has CDR1 MNHNS and CDR2 SASEGT. This CDR3 comprises 12 residues. The CDR3 bases are TGTGCCAGCAGACCTTACAGGGGACCAGCTTTCTTT. The encoded protein is CASRPYRGPAFF.

As to this clone: Additional DNA sequences in this sample encode the identical CDR3. The chain recombines TRBV4-3 with TRBJ2-3; 7 bases fit TRBD1. The CDR3 sequence is 18 residues long. The germline V gene has CDR1 LGHNA and CDR2 YSLEER. Trimming at V came to 0 bases and at J to 3 bases, leaving 12 bases not matched to a gene. The CDR3 region has the DNA TGCGCCAGCAGCCAAGAGGGGACAGTCAACTCCAAGACAGATACGCAGTATTTT. Residues: CASSQEGTVNSKTDTQYF.

The rearrangement links TRBV18 to TRBJ2-1; D might be TRBD2 (7 bases). The V and J ends lost 1 base and 1 base respectively, with 11 bases between them. The germline gives CDR1 KGHSH, CDR2 LQKENI. The CDR3 runs 16 residues. CDR3 sequence reads: CASSPLGGESYNEQFF. Written as DNA, the CDR3 is TGTGCCAGCTCACCACTAGGGGGGGAATCCTACAATGAGCAGTTCTTC. The whole variable domain, filled in from reference TRBV18 and TRBJ2-1, reads NAGVMQNPRHLVRRRGQEARLRCSPMKGHSHVYWYRQLPEEGLKFMVYLQKENIIDESGMPKERFSAEFPKEGPSILRIQQVVRGDSAAYFCASSPLGGESYNEQFFGPGTRLTVL.

V is TRBV29-1 and J is TRBJ2-5; the D gene is possibly TRBD1 (6 bases). V lost 8 bases and J 4 bases, leaving 17 bases between the germline ends. The CDR3 sequence is 13 residues long. Germline CDR1 reads SQVTM; CDR2 reads ANQGSEA. CDR3 sequence reads: CSLLTPRGETQYF. CDR3 DNA sequence: TGCAGCCTCCTGACCCCCAGGGGAGAGACCCAGTACTTC.

This clone has more than one count but fewer than ten. The V call is TRBV6-1, the J call TRBJ2-1; D possibly corresponds to TRBD2 (6 bases). The V and J ends lost 4 bases and 6 bases respectively, with 16 bases between them. The CDR3 extends over 15 amino acids. The germline CDR1 and CDR2 sequences are MNHNS and SASEGT. The CDR3 nucleotides read TGTGCCAGCAGTGCCCGGGGGAAGAACCGCAATGAGCAGTTCTTC. Translation: CASSARGKNRNEQFF.

In this sample, this clone turned up a few times. The chain uses TRBV7-9 and TRBJ1-6; 9 bases align to TRBD1. The V gene's germline CDR1 is SEHNR and CDR2 FQNEAQ (reference sequence). The V segment lost 5 bases and the J segment 9 bases; nucleotides outside the gene matches: 11. The CDR3 loop spans 16 amino acids. CDR3 sequence reads: CASSLNPTGGGSPLHF. CDR3 coding DNA: TGTGCCAGCAGCCTAAACCCGACAGGGGGAGGTTCACCCCTCCACTTT.

V gene TRBV30 combines with J gene TRBJ1-2; perhaps TRBD1 as D (5 bases). Germline CDR1 is GTSNPN and CDR2 is SVGIG (reference sequence). V lost 2 bases to trimming and J lost 4 bases, with 11 bases between them. The CDR3 covers 13 residues. CDR3 coding DNA: TGTGCCTGGAGTCGGCAGGGTGGCTATGGCTACACCTTC. It specifies CAWSRQGGYGYTF.

This rearrangement joins TRBV15 to TRBJ2-1; D is undetermined. The CDR3 is made up of 14 amino acids. V shed 2 bases and J shed 7 bases, with 12 bases lying between them. Germline CDR1 reads LNHNV; CDR2 reads YYDKDF (reference sequence). The DNA of the CDR3 is TGTGCCACCAGCAGACCTGCCTCGGGTAATGAGCAGTTCTTC. Translating it yields CATSRPASGNEQFF.

The rearrangement joins TRBV25-1 to TRBJ2-6; tentatively, D is TRBD2 (5 bases). This CDR3 region has 15 residues. V shed 9 bases and J shed 4 bases, with 16 bases lying between them. Germline values: CDR1 MGHDK, CDR2 SYGVNS. CDR3 DNA: TGTGCCAGTAGCGTGGCCCTCGGAGGGGCCAACGTCCTGACTTTC. Translating it yields CASSVALGGANVLTF.

V and J are TRBV18 and TRBJ2-7; D unresolved. The CDR3 is 16 amino acids. V dropped 1 base and J dropped 5 bases, with 18 bases sitting between them. CDR1 and CDR2 from the germline V gene are KGHSH and LQKENI. DNA for the CDR3: TGTGCCAGCTCACCACAACCCCGTACGGGTAGCAACGAGCAGTACTTC. Its protein product is CASSPQPRTGSNEQYF.

The rearrangement uses TRBV2 and TRBJ2-4, with 11 bases that match TRBD2. CDR3 size: 14 residues. CDR1 is SNHLY and CDR2 is FYNNEI in the germline V gene. The V segment lost 8 bases and the J segment 6 bases; nucleotides outside the gene matches: 6. DNA for the CDR3: TGTGCCAGCGGGGGACTAGCGGCTAGAAACATTCAGTACTTC. Protein sequence: CASGGLAARNIQYF.

This sequence joins TRBV19 and TRBJ2-5; possible D gene TRBD1, 6 bases. CDR3 length equals 13 residues. V shed 5 bases and J shed 4 bases, with 11 bases lying between them. Germline CDR1 reads LNHDA; CDR2 reads SQIVND (reference sequence). This CDR3 is CASSARGGETQYF. CDR3 DNA sequence: TGTGCCAGTAGTGCACGAGGGGGAGAGACCCAGTACTTC.

The genes are TRBV5-4 and TRBJ2-7; a possible D gene is TRBD2 (5 bases). From germline, CDR1 is SGHNT and CDR2 YYREEE (reference sequence). The CDR3 spans 13 residues. The V gene lost 0 bases and the J gene lost 7 bases, with 11 bases spanning the gap. CDR3 loop: CASSLGSTGEQYF. The CDR3 DNA sequence: TGTGCCAGCAGCTTGGGGTCAACGGGGGAGCAGTACTTC. Combining the CDR3 with reference TRBV5-4 and TRBJ2-7 gives the whole variable domain ETGVTQSPTHLIKTRGQQVTLRCSSQSGHNTVSWYQQALGQGPQFIFQYYREEENGRGNFPPRFSGLQFPNYSSELNVNALELDDSALYLCASSLGSTGEQYFGPGTRLTVT.

The V call is TRBV6-5, the J call TRBJ1-1; D remains ambiguous. The CDR3 sequence is 13 residues long. V was pared by 5 bases and J by 7 bases, with 14 bases between. The germline CDR1 and CDR2 sequences are MNHEY and SVGAGI. CDR3: CASSRSPEGEAFF. The CDR3 nucleotides are TGTGCCAGCAGTCGGTCCCCCGAGGGTGAAGCTTTCTTT.